This paragraph covers one T cell receptor (beta chain) sequence. The data originate from a study of blood T cell repertoires in COVID-19. About the study: Whether acute or convalescent, the COVID-19 samples came from the United States, Italy and Spain. PBMCs, B-cell-depleted T cells, or T cells were the source of the cDNA or gDNA that made up the material.

Measured with immunoSEQ multiplex PCR; TCRdb has only the in-frame clones, and not every one. The sample gives 470,000 or so clones, 75% to 90% of which show up once; over 4% is in the top ten. There are 15 residues in the CDR3. The ends lost 1 base at V and 6 bases at J; junction bases unmatched: 4. Germline V gene lookup returns CDR1 MGHRA and CDR2 YSYEKL. J is TRBJ1-2 and V is TRBV4-1, with 11 bases matching TRBD1. The receptor was derived from a woman under 40 with acute or convalescent COVID-19. Sequences were obtained from peripheral blood. The CDR3 DNA is TGCGCCAGCAGCCAAGGGGACAGGGGGTATGATGGCTACACCTTC. It yields the protein CASSQGDRGYDGYTF.